This T cell receptor (beta chain) was recorded in a study of T cells in Graves' hyperthyroidism and ophthalmopathy (dated by TCRdb to the late 2010s). With respect to the entire study: Peripheral blood was sampled at the time of initial diagnosis, prior to any treatment. To identify TCR V-J signatures that set the groups apart, the researchers used a discovery cohort of 100 or so patients, made up of 43 with Graves' ophthalmopathy and some 56 with stable Graves' hyperthyroidism. Prospective prediction of ophthalmopathy was tested in an independent validation cohort consisting of fewer than 20 hyperthyroidism patients and approximately 16 patients who later progressed to ophthalmopathy. The 100 or so discovery patients were randomly split 7:3 into training and test sets. Thyroid tissue and blood T-cell repertoires from six Graves' hyperthyroidism patients were also compared in the study. After blood sampling, hyperthyroidism patients were treated with methimazole at a starting dose of 30 mg daily, and ophthalmopathy patients were treated with high-dose intravenous methylprednisolone. According to the paper, TCR Vbeta CDR3 sequencing was carried out on approximately 140 peripheral blood samples, which came from 40 to 45 ophthalmopathy, under 85 hyperthyroidism and about 17 progressor patients. The research as a whole found: Sample size was not statistically predetermined, and investigators were not blinded to group allocation. A 13 V-J signature model separated ophthalmopathy from stable hyperthyroidism, with nearly 90% sensitivity and roughly 81% specificity in cross-validation and 80%/75% in testing. Most expanded thyroid clonotypes (frequency above 0.001) were also detected in blood, a finding suggesting that blood repertoires may reflect thyroid immune responses. In validation, progression to ophthalmopathy was predicted by the model with roughly 69% sensitivity and nearly 75% specificity, a median of around 6.5 months before onset.

In the ophthalmopathy patients, disease was moderately to severely active, with a Clinical Activity Score of 3 or more, a NOSPECS grade of 4 or more, and a duration of less than 3 months. The study excluded patients with uncontrolled infections, other autoimmune diseases, pregnancy or lactation. Diagnoses were based on clinical symptoms, serum thyroxine and TRAb, thyroid ultrasound and orbital computed tomography. PBMCs were isolated from around 10 ml of fresh peripheral blood by Ficoll-Paque density gradient centrifugation. Trizol reagent was used to extract total RNA, and RNA quality was then checked on an Agilent 2100 Bioanalyzer. The TCR beta CDR3 regions were amplified from the RNA transcripts. For the first round of RT-PCR on the TCR CDR3, the HTBI primer set was used together with the Qiagen OneStep RT-PCR kit. Libraries were constructed in a second round of multiplex PCR, after which size selection and purification were performed. Paired-end sequencing of the libraries was performed with 100 bp reads on an Illumina HiSeq2000. Turning to the authors' computational methods: Raw data were processed with SOAPnuke, discarding reads with adapters, uncalled bases, mean Phred below 15, or no exact constant-primer or identifier match. High-quality paired reads were merged using COPE v1.2.5, and each unique nucleotide sequence was defined as a clonotype. MiTCR v1.1 was used to align clonotypes to the IMGT TRBV, TRBD and TRBJ reference segments. Only V-J combinations with frequency above 0.0001, covering about 99% of repertoires, were analysed. The TCS score was defined as the ratio of F50 (clonal expansion) to E x V (chaos), calculated using BLOSUM62-based TCRdist between CDR3 peptides within each V-J. Welch's t-statistics and random forest reduced approximately 520 V-J features to 13, which were used in a naive Bayes classifier (R e1071). TCRdb passed the public sequencing reads through fastp at Q25 and MiXCR, retaining productive beta sequences. Each record represents a unique CDR3 protein, reported with the most common genes and DNA among its rows. These V and J calls are TCRdb output, not the study's own analysis. Across this sample there are about 640,000 distinct CDR3 sequences, with roughly 20% seen only once. The ten largest clones take up 34% of the sample.

This clonotype has a handful of counts. Its cognate antigen has yet to be identified. No per-base quality is available; no much larger clone lies one base away. Material: blood. This TCR was recovered from a man between 25 and 39 years old with Graves' ophthalmopathy.

The CDR3 protein sequence reads: CASSLGWGLNSPLHF. The nucleotides read TGTGCCAGCAGTTTAGGGTGGGGACTCAATTCACCCCTCCACTTT. This chain joins TRBV12-3 or TRBV12-4 to TRBJ1-6, with a weak D call of TRBD1 (5 bases match). V lost 1 base and J lost 7 bases; the stretch between them is 11 bases long. Including the terminal cysteine and phenylalanine, the CDR3 comprises 15 residues. Solely the CDR3 DNA is kept, with 45 bases framed from the first base.